The 32 T cell receptor beta chains in this list originate from one sample, sequenced in a study of CD8+ T cells in alopecia areata. The sequencing template was cDNA reverse transcribed from extracted RNA. Method: immunoSEQ multiplex PCR; TCRdb's copy keeps in-frame clones and lacks some. The table records about 87,000 clones, just over 70% of them present only once. Treatment described: oral pan-JAK inhibitor, 5-10 mg twice daily. Sequenced here: CD8+ T cells sorted from blood, sampled at approximately week 42, from a patient treated with tofacitinib. The receptors stem from a human donor with alopecia areata.

The chain recombines TRBV7-2 with TRBJ2-7; TRBD2 is a possible D gene (5 bases). This CDR3 spans 13 amino acids. The germline gives CDR1 SGHTA, CDR2 FQGNSA. The V gene lost 6 bases and the J gene lost 0 bases, with 9 bases spanning the gap. The CDR3 DNA follows: TGTGCCAGCAGGGATACTAGCTCCTACGAGCAGTACTTC. Encoded protein: CASRDTSSYEQYF.

The chain combines TRBV5-6 with TRBJ1-1, with D perhaps TRBD1 (5 bases). This CDR3 contains 15 residues. V was trimmed by 6 bases and J by 0 bases, leaving 15 bases between them. In germline, CDR1 is SGHDT, CDR2 YYEEEE. The CDR3 region is CASNGGAVMNTEAFF. The CDR3, as DNA: TGTGCCAGCAATGGGGGAGCAGTTATGAACACTGAAGCTTTCTTT. Using reference TRBV5-6 and TRBJ1-1 for the parts outside the CDR3, the full variable domain is DAGVTQSPTHLIKTRGQQVTLRCSPKSGHDTVSWYQQALGQGPQFIFQYYEEEERQRGNFPDRFSGHQFPNYSSELNVNALLLGDSALYLCASNGGAVMNTEAFFGQGTRLTVV.

The CDR3 DNA reads TGTGCCAGCAGCACCCAGACAGCGGATAATTCACCCCTCCACTTT. Translation: CASSTQTADNSPLHF. J is TRBJ1-6 and V is TRBV21-1. TRBV21-1 is an annotated pseudogene. The CDR3 covers 15 residues.

This rearrangement joins TRBV5-1 to TRBJ1-2; D is unresolved. Trimming pared 0 bases from V and 3 bases from J, leaving 9 bases between. This CDR3 has 14 residues. Per the germline V gene, CDR1 is SGHRS and CDR2 is YFSETQ. The CDR3 here is CASSLVHGDYGYTF. The CDR3 DNA reads TGCGCCAGCAGCTTGGTTCACGGAGACTATGGCTACACCTTC.

This clone was counted between two and nine times. This chain joins TRBV23-1 and TRBJ1-6, with D possibly being TRBD1 (5 bases). TRBV23-1 is marked as an open reading frame, function uncertain. CDR3 length equals 12 residues. V lost 4 bases and J 8 bases, leaving 6 bases between the germline ends. CDR3 protein: CASSLRDSPLHF. Written as DNA, the CDR3 is TGCGCCAGCAGTCTCAGGGATTCACCCCTCCACTTT.

The chain joins TRBV30 to TRBJ2-1, with D perhaps TRBD1 (6 bases). V was cut by 2 bases and J by 0 bases, with 8 bases left in between. Germline values: CDR1 GTSNPN, CDR2 SVGIG (reference sequence). The CDR3 length is 14 residues. The CDR3 sequence: CAWSTGSSYNEQFF. Here the CDR3 DNA reads TGTGCCTGGAGTACAGGGAGCTCCTACAATGAGCAGTTCTTC.

This clone was observed a handful of times. This chain connects TRBV5-5 to TRBJ1-2; 7 bases fit TRBD1. J lost 5 bases, V lost 0 bases, and 4 bases had no gene match. This CDR3 comprises 14 residues. Germline V gives CDR1 SGHKS, CDR2 YYEKEE (reference sequence). The CDR3 nucleotides read TGTGCCAGCAGCTTGGAGGGGGCAGGGTATGGCTACACCTTC. Its protein is CASSLEGAGYGYTF.

This clone was counted a few times. The chain uses TRBV29-1 and TRBJ2-1; D ambiguous. Looked up from germline, CDR1 is SQVTM and CDR2 is ANQGSEA. V gave up 1 base and J gave up 7 bases, with 17 bases separating them. The CDR3 contains 15 residues. The CDR3 region has the DNA TGCAGCGTTGAAGGGTCGGGTTCCATTCTTAATGAGCAGTTCTTC. Its protein product is CSVEGSGSILNEQFF.

This clone was picked up a small number of times. The rearrangement joins TRBV4-1 to TRBJ1-2, with D tentatively TRBD1 (5 bases). Trimming cost V 0 bases and J 3 bases, with 11 bases left between them. The length of the CDR3 is 15 residues. The germline V gene has CDR1 MGHRA and CDR2 YSYEKL. Written as DNA, the CDR3 is TGCGCCAGCAGCCAAGAGGACACTTCACACTATGGCTACACCTTC. Protein product: CASSQEDTSHYGYTF.

CDR3 loop: CASLDRVSAGELFF. As DNA, the CDR3 is TGTGCCAGCCTGGACAGGGTTTCGGCCGGGGAGCTGTTTTTT. V gene TRBV19 combines with J gene TRBJ2-2, with 8 bases lining up with TRBD1. The germline gives CDR1 LNHDA, CDR2 SQIVND (reference sequence). There are 14 residues in the CDR3. J was trimmed by 6 bases and V by 9 bases; bases with no gene match: 9.

A single count supports this clone. The CDR3 nucleotides are TGTGCCAGCAGTTTATCGGCGGGGGACGGACGCTATGGCTACACCTTC. It is translated as CASSLSAGDGRYGYTF. This sequence joins TRBV27 and TRBJ1-2; D may be TRBD1 (5 bases). This CDR3 comprises 16 residues. The germline V gene has CDR1 MNHEY and CDR2 SMNVEV (reference sequence). V was cut by 0 bases and J by 4 bases, with 15 bases left in between.

The CDR3 loop is CASSLSNEQFF. The CDR3 coding sequence is TGTGCCAGCAGCTTATCCAATGAGCAGTTCTTC. This chain links TRBV11-2 with TRBJ2-1; D gene unclear. Deletions cut 2 bases from V and 6 bases from J, with 2 bases between. Germline assignment: CDR1 SGHAT and CDR2 FQNNGV. The CDR3 has 11 residues.

The chain is built from TRBV30 and TRBJ1-2, with TRBD1 matching over 7 bases. The J segment lost 4 bases and the V segment lost 5 bases, leaving 4 bases of the junction unmatched. This CDR3 has 12 amino acids. Germline CDR1 GTSNPN, CDR2 SVGIG (reference sequence). The CDR3 DNA follows: TGTGCCTGGGATGACAGGGCCTATGGCTACACCTTC. Amino acids: CAWDDRAYGYTF.

Here the CDR3 reads CASSISQDTDTQYF. The CDR3 DNA follows: TGTGCCAGTAGTATTTCCCAGGACACAGATACGCAGTATTTT. This chain connects TRBV19 to TRBJ2-3; no definite D call. Germline V gene data show CDR1 as LNHDA and CDR2 as SQIVND (reference sequence). Trimming removed 3 bases at V and 2 bases at J, with 9 bases between. This CDR3 is 14 amino acids long.

The chain recombines TRBV9 with TRBJ2-3, with no clear D. The germline V gene has CDR1 SGDLS and CDR2 YYNGEE. Between the trimmed V and J ends, which lost 4 bases and 1 base, there was a span of 4 bases. The CDR3 totals 12 residues. The CDR3 region is CASSPRTDTQYF. Written as DNA, the CDR3 is TGTGCCAGCAGCCCCCGCACAGATACGCAGTATTTT.

CDR3 region: CASSLPAGITDTQYF. The CDR3, as DNA: TGTGCCAGCAGCTTACCGGCGGGGATCACAGATACGCAGTATTTT. This sequence joins TRBV11-1 and TRBJ2-3, with D possibly matching TRBD2 (6 bases). The ends were cut back, 2 bases at V and 2 bases at J, with 11 bases in the middle. This CDR3 has 15 residues. Germline V gives CDR1 SGHAT, CDR2 FQDESV (reference sequence).

The genes are TRBV6-1 and TRBJ2-1; D is unresolved. From germline, CDR1 is MNHNS and CDR2 SASEGT. The CDR3 loop spans 14 amino acids. Trimming removed 1 base from V and 12 bases from J, with 16 bases in between. CDR3 DNA sequence: TGTGCCAGCAGTGAAGACCACCCCCCAACAAGGCAGTTCTTC. Translation gives CASSEDHPPTRQFF.

This clone was observed a few times. CDR3: CASSEEEVGNEQYF. The CDR3 DNA reads as TGTGCCAGCAGTGAGGAGGAGGTGGGGAACGAGCAGTACTTC. This chain uses TRBV25-1 with TRBJ2-7, with D perhaps TRBD2 (5 bases). In germline, CDR1 is MGHDK, CDR2 SYGVNS. Deletions cut 3 bases from V and 5 bases from J, with 14 bases between. CDR3 length equals 14 residues.

This sequence joins TRBV30 and TRBJ1-1, with a weak D call TRBD1 (6 bases). Trimming took 2 bases from V and 1 from J, leaving 8 bases between them. The germline V gene encodes CDR1 GTSNPN and CDR2 SVGIG (reference sequence). The CDR3 consists of 13 residues. CDR3 amino acids: CAWSRGGNTEAFF. The CDR3 DNA reads as TGTGCCTGGAGTAGGGGGGGGAACACTGAAGCTTTCTTT.

This chain joins TRBV6-6 and TRBJ2-3, with D unclear. The V gene lost 6 bases and the J gene lost 1 base, with 14 bases spanning the gap. This CDR3 spans 15 amino acids. CDR1 is MNHNY and CDR2 is SVGAGI in the germline V gene (reference sequence). DNA for the CDR3: TGTGCCAGCAGCCCCGAGGTCGGACGCACAGATACGCAGTATTTT. Its translation: CASSPEVGRTDTQYF.

The chain's CDR3 is CSAGGNTEAFF. CDR3 in DNA: TGCAGTGCTGGGGGGAACACTGAAGCTTTCTTT. The V and J genes are TRBV20-1 and TRBJ1-1; the D gene is possibly TRBD1 (5 bases). CDR1 DFQATT and CDR2 SNEGSKA come from the germline V gene (reference sequence). This CDR3 region has 11 residues. Deletions cut 5 bases from V and 1 base from J, with 5 bases between.

The gene calls are TRBV4-1 and TRBJ2-1; TRBD1 agrees at 7 bases. In germline, CDR1 is MGHRA, CDR2 YSYEKL. Trimming at V came to 4 bases and at J to 6 bases, leaving 12 bases not matched to a gene. This CDR3 is built from 16 residues. CDR3 nucleotides: TGCGCCAGCAGCCGAGATAGGGACAGCACCAGCAATGAGCAGTTCTTC. Amino acids: CASSRDRDSTSNEQFF.

The chain couples TRBV7-9 to TRBJ2-7; 7 bases align to TRBD1. The CDR3 totals 12 residues. The V gene's germline CDR1 is SEHNR and CDR2 FQNEAQ (reference sequence). V shed 5 bases and J 5 bases; nucleotides not matched to a gene: 3. The DNA for the CDR3 is TGTGCCAGCAGCCGGGGACAGCACGAGCAGTACTTC. It codes for CASSRGQHEQYF.

The V and J genes are TRBV7-9 and TRBJ1-1, with 8 bases fitting TRBD1. There are 14 residues in the CDR3. The V gene's germline CDR1 is SEHNR and CDR2 FQNEAQ (reference sequence). V shed 4 bases, J shed 4 bases, and the junction held 5 bases outside the gene matches. The CDR3 DNA follows: TGTGCCAGCAGCTCTACAGGGGGAGGCACTGAAGCTTTCTTT. Encoded protein: CASSSTGGGTEAFF.

This chain connects TRBV25-1 to TRBJ1-2, with a tentative D call TRBD1 (5 bases). The ends were cut back, 4 bases at V and 1 base at J, with 13 bases in the middle. Germline CDR1 and CDR2: MGHDK and SYGVNS. The CDR3 is made up of 15 amino acids. The CDR3 region has the DNA TGTGCCAGCAGTGTTGGGGACTCACGTAACTATGGCTACACCTTC. Encoded protein: CASSVGDSRNYGYTF.

V is TRBV30 and J is TRBJ1-2; D is uncertain. From germline, CDR1 is GTSNPN and CDR2 SVGIG (reference sequence). With 5 bases removed from V and 6 bases from J, the gap between germline ends came to 10 bases. The CDR3 is 11 amino acids. The DNA of the CDR3 is TGTGCCTGGGGGCCCGACGATGGCTACACCTTC. Translation gives CAWGPDDGYTF.

The chain's CDR3 is CASSPSGTEDYGYTF. The CDR3 DNA sequence: TGTGCCAGCAGCCCGTCCGGGACGGAGGACTATGGCTACACCTTC. The chain has TRBV7-3 and TRBJ1-2; TRBD1 is a possible D gene (5 bases). V lost 5 bases to trimming and J lost 3 bases, with 16 bases between them. Germline CDR1 is SGHTA and CDR2 is FQGTGA. The CDR3 runs 15 residues.

This clone was counted between two and nine times. The chain recombines TRBV29-1 with TRBJ2-7; TRBD2 agrees at 10 bases. CDR3 length equals 14 residues. J was trimmed by 4 bases and V by 4 bases; bases with no gene match: 7. Germline CDR1 reads SQVTM; CDR2 reads ANQGSEA. The CDR3: CSVGELAGIYEQYF. The CDR3 DNA is TGCAGCGTTGGGGAACTAGCGGGGATATACGAGCAGTACTTC.

The gene calls are TRBV19 and TRBJ1-5, with TRBD1 matching over 8 bases. Germline V gene lookup returns CDR1 LNHDA and CDR2 SQIVND (reference sequence). The CDR3 totals 15 residues. The junction had 6 bases not matched to a gene; V was cut back by 2 bases and J by 6 bases. CDR3 DNA: TGTGCCAGTAGTATATCGGCAGGGGGCGGTCAGCCCCAGCATTTT. It specifies CASSISAGGGQPQHF.

The genes are TRBV30 and TRBJ2-1; possibly TRBD1 for D (6 bases). Trimming stripped 4 bases from V and 3 bases from J, with 16 bases between. The CDR3 has 15 amino acids. Germline V gene lookup returns CDR1 GTSNPN and CDR2 SVGIG (reference sequence). In nucleotides, the CDR3 is TGTGCCTGGATACCTAGGGGGTACTACTACAATGAGCAGTTCTTC. Translated, it gives CAWIPRGYYYNEQFF.

This sequence joins TRBV13 and TRBJ2-7; TRBD1 or TRBD2 may be the D gene (6 bases each). Germline CDR1 reads PRHDT; CDR2 reads FYEKMQ (reference sequence). The CDR3 consists of 14 residues. V was trimmed by 0 bases and J by 3 bases, leaving 9 bases between them. The CDR3 loop is CASSLGGGGYEQYF. As DNA, the CDR3 is TGTGCCAGCAGCTTAGGCGGGGGCGGCTACGAGCAGTACTTC.

With respect to this clone: Other DNA sequences of this sample code for an identical CDR3. The gene calls are TRBV14 and TRBJ1-6; D gene ambiguous. V gave up 1 base and J gave up 10 bases, with 8 bases separating them. Germline lookup yields CDR1 SGHDN and CDR2 FVKESK. The CDR3 is made up of 13 amino acids. CDR3: CASSQGSGSPLHF. CDR3 in DNA: TGTGCCAGCAGCCAAGGTTCTGGCTCACCCCTCCACTTT. The full variable domain, rest sourced from reference TRBV14 and TRBJ1-6, is EAGVTQFPSHSVIEKGQTVTLRCDPISGHDNLYWYRRVMGKEIKFLLHFVKESKQDESGMPNNRFLAERTGGTYSTLKVQPAELEDSGVYFCASSQGSGSPLHFGNGTRLTVT.